The rows below give T cell receptor beta chains drawn from one sample of a study of beta chain features in type 1 diabetes. This table comes from immunoSEQ multiplex PCR, and its TCRdb copy is limited to in-frame clones, with some not included. The table has fewer than 350,000 clones, 14% to 15% seen once. What was sequenced was naive CD4+ T cells from blood. The receptors derive from a man between 18 and 35 years old with type 1 diabetes. The CDR3 runs from the conserved cysteine through the conserved F or W. Each record gives: V gene, D gene, clone size, J gene, CDR3 DNA, CDR3 protein. A D gene is named only where the DNA matches it firmly. Only some rows state a clone size, as once, few, many or a class for expanded clones.

v_gene: TRBV5-1; d_gene: .; abundance: .; j_gene: TRBJ2-3; CDR3nt: TGCGCCAGCAGCTTAGGAGTTGCAGATACGCAGTATTTT; CDR3aa: CASSLGVADTQYF
v_gene: TRBV7-9; d_gene: TRBD2; abundance: few; j_gene: TRBJ2-1; CDR3nt: TGTGCCAGCAGCGTGGGTGGACTAGCGGCCTACAATGAGCAGTTCTTC; CDR3aa: CASSVGGLAAYNEQFF
v_gene: TRBV9; d_gene: TRBD2; abundance: few; j_gene: TRBJ2-3; CDR3nt: TGTGCCAGCAGCGTAGGCCTAGCGGGGGTTCTCACAGATACGCAGTATTTT; CDR3aa: CASSVGLAGVLTDTQYF
v_gene: TRBV18; d_gene: .; abundance: few; j_gene: TRBJ2-3; CDR3nt: TGTGCCAGCTCACCCATGAGGAACACAGATACGCAGTATTTT; CDR3aa: CASSPMRNTDTQYF
v_gene: TRBV2; d_gene: .; abundance: .; j_gene: TRBJ1-1; CDR3nt: TGTGCCAGCACCTCAGCGGGACGGTTGAACACTGAAGCTTTCTTT; CDR3aa: CASTSAGRLNTEAFF
v_gene: TRBV2; d_gene: TRBD2; abundance: .; j_gene: TRBJ2-7; CDR3nt: TGTGCCAGCGGAGGACTAGCGGGGTCTGTTGAGCAGTACTTC; CDR3aa: CASGGLAGSVEQYF
v_gene: TRBV6-6; d_gene: .; abundance: few; j_gene: TRBJ1-3; CDR3nt: TGTGCCAGCAGTTCCGGGACACCCTCTGGAAACACCATATATTTT; CDR3aa: CASSSGTPSGNTIYF
v_gene: TRBV4-3; d_gene: TRBD2; abundance: .; j_gene: TRBJ2-2; CDR3nt: TGCGCCAGCAGCCAAGCGACTAGCAGGATCGGGGAGCTGTTTTTT; CDR3aa: CASSQATSRIGELFF
v_gene: TRBV6-5; d_gene: .; abundance: .; j_gene: TRBJ2-7; CDR3nt: TGTGCCACAAACGGTGGGGCCGCTAGGACCTACGAGCAGTACTTC; CDR3aa: CATNGGAARTYEQYF
v_gene: TRBV30; d_gene: TRBD1; abundance: .; j_gene: TRBJ1-2; CDR3nt: TGTGCCTGGAGCGGCAGGGGGAACTATGGCTACACCTTC; CDR3aa: CAWSGRGNYGYTF
v_gene: TRBV5-1; d_gene: .; abundance: .; j_gene: TRBJ2-3; CDR3nt: TGCGCCAGCAGGGTGGGCATCACAGATACGCAGTATTTT; CDR3aa: CASRVGITDTQYF
v_gene: TRBV7-2; d_gene: .; abundance: few; j_gene: TRBJ2-7; CDR3nt: TGTGCCAGCAGCCCCGGTGAGAGGGTCACATACGAGCAGTACTTC; CDR3aa: CASSPGERVTYEQYF
v_gene: TRBV5-6; d_gene: TRBD1; abundance: .; j_gene: TRBJ1-2; CDR3nt: TGTGCCAGCAGCTCCCCGGACAGGGCTGGCTACACCTTC; CDR3aa: CASSSPDRAGYTF
v_gene: TRBV7-2; d_gene: TRBD1; abundance: .; j_gene: TRBJ1-4; CDR3nt: TGTGCCAGCAGCGACAGGGGGGGCCCTAATGAAAAACTGTTTTTT; CDR3aa: CASSDRGGPNEKLFF
v_gene: TRBV6-6; d_gene: .; abundance: .; j_gene: TRBJ1-5; CDR3nt: TGTGCCAGCAGTTACTGGGCGGGGGGCCAGCCCCAGCATTTT; CDR3aa: CASSYWAGGQPQHF
v_gene: TRBV6-4; d_gene: TRBD2; abundance: few; j_gene: TRBJ2-3; CDR3nt: TGTGCCAGCAGCAGACGAGCGGGAGGGACGACAGATACGCAGTATTTT; CDR3aa: CASSRRAGGTTDTQYF
v_gene: TRBV7-9; d_gene: TRBD1; abundance: few; j_gene: TRBJ1-2; CDR3nt: TGTGCCAGCAGCTCCGGACAGGACTATGGCTACACCTTC; CDR3aa: CASSSGQDYGYTF
v_gene: TRBV18; d_gene: TRBD1; abundance: .; j_gene: TRBJ2-7; CDR3nt: TGTGCCAGCTCCTACAGGGGAGAGACATACGAGCAGTACTTC; CDR3aa: CASSYRGETYEQYF
v_gene: TRBV7-9; d_gene: TRBD1; abundance: .; j_gene: TRBJ2-7; CDR3nt: TGTGCCAGCAGCTTAGTGGCAGGGGGCAACTACGAGCAGTACTTC; CDR3aa: CASSLVAGGNYEQYF
v_gene: TRBV15; d_gene: .; abundance: few; j_gene: TRBJ2-3; CDR3nt: TGTGCCACCAGCCCCGGACTTAACACAGATACGCAGTATTTT; CDR3aa: CATSPGLNTDTQYF
v_gene: TRBV11-2; d_gene: .; abundance: few; j_gene: TRBJ1-2; CDR3nt: TGTGCCAGCAGCGCTAGCCGGGAAGCTAACTATGGCTACACCTTC; CDR3aa: CASSASREANYGYTF
v_gene: TRBV29-1; d_gene: .; abundance: .; j_gene: TRBJ2-3; CDR3nt: TGCAGCGCCGTATATCGGGCAGATACGCAGTATTTT; CDR3aa: CSAVYRADTQYF
v_gene: TRBV6-5; d_gene: .; abundance: .; j_gene: TRBJ1-4; CDR3nt: TGTGCCAGCAGTTCAGGGGCAACTAATGAAAAACTGTTTTTT; CDR3aa: CASSSGATNEKLFF
v_gene: TRBV11-2; d_gene: .; abundance: .; j_gene: TRBJ2-1; CDR3nt: TGTGCCAGCAGCTTAGATATCCGGGAGCAGTTCTTC; CDR3aa: CASSLDIREQFF
v_gene: TRBV6-6; d_gene: .; abundance: few; j_gene: TRBJ2-3; CDR3nt: TGTGCCAGCAGGGGATCGGGTATTCAGGGAGATACGCAGTATTTT; CDR3aa: CASRGSGIQGDTQYF
v_gene: TRBV15; d_gene: .; abundance: .; j_gene: TRBJ2-4; CDR3nt: TGTGCCACCAGCACTAAACTCGTAGCCAAAAACATTCAGTACTTC; CDR3aa: CATSTKLVAKNIQYF
v_gene: TRBV6-5; d_gene: .; abundance: .; j_gene: TRBJ2-1; CDR3nt: TGTGCCAGCAGTCCCGTCAAGAGCTCCTACAATGAGCAGTTCTTC; CDR3aa: CASSPVKSSYNEQFF
v_gene: TRBV9; d_gene: TRBD2; abundance: .; j_gene: TRBJ2-5; CDR3nt: TGTGCCAGCAGCGTTTCCGGGACTAGTTATCTAGAGACCCAGTACTTC; CDR3aa: CASSVSGTSYLETQYF
v_gene: TRBV18; d_gene: TRBD2; abundance: few; j_gene: TRBJ2-1; CDR3nt: TGTGCCAGCTCACCTCGGACTAGCCGTTTTGAGCAGTTCTTC; CDR3aa: CASSPRTSRFEQFF
v_gene: TRBV12-5; d_gene: TRBD1; abundance: once; j_gene: TRBJ1-2; CDR3nt: TGTGCTAGTGGTCGGGGACAGGGGGCGGGTAGCAATGGCTACACCTTC; CDR3aa: CASGRGQGAGSNGYTF
v_gene: TRBV30; d_gene: .; abundance: few; j_gene: TRBJ2-7; CDR3nt: TGTGCCTGGAGTGGGGGCAGAACAACAATCTACGAGCAGTACTTC; CDR3aa: CAWSGGRTTIYEQYF
v_gene: TRBV30; d_gene: TRBD2; abundance: .; j_gene: TRBJ2-3; CDR3nt: TGTGCCTGGAGACGAACTAGCGGGAGAATCACAGATACGCAGTATTTT; CDR3aa: CAWRRTSGRITDTQYF
v_gene: TRBV27; d_gene: .; abundance: few; j_gene: TRBJ2-7; CDR3nt: TGTGCCAGCAGTTTAACGGGAAGTTCCTACGAGCAGTACTTC; CDR3aa: CASSLTGSSYEQYF
v_gene: TRBV30; d_gene: .; abundance: few; j_gene: TRBJ2-1; CDR3nt: TGTGCCTGGACTCAGGGTCTACGCCTTATTGATGAGCAGTTCTTC; CDR3aa: CAWTQGLRLIDEQFF
v_gene: TRBV30; d_gene: TRBD1; abundance: few; j_gene: TRBJ2-7; CDR3nt: TGTGCCTGGACACCAGGGACAGTGTTTATCTACGAGCAGTACTTC; CDR3aa: CAWTPGTVFIYEQYF
v_gene: TRBV5-1; d_gene: TRBD2; abundance: .; j_gene: TRBJ2-6; CDR3nt: TGCGCCAGCAGCTTGGGACTAGCGGGAGCTGGGGCCAACGTCCTGACTTTC; CDR3aa: CASSLGLAGAGANVLTF
v_gene: TRBV5-1; d_gene: .; abundance: .; j_gene: TRBJ2-7; CDR3nt: TGCGCCAGCAGCTCCGTAGGACAGAAAGACCCATTCAACGAGCAGTACTTC; CDR3aa: CASSSVGQKDPFNEQYF
v_gene: TRBV11-2; d_gene: .; abundance: few; j_gene: TRBJ2-3; CDR3nt: TGTGCCAGCAGCGGACTAAGCACAGATACGCAGTATTTT; CDR3aa: CASSGLSTDTQYF
v_gene: TRBV4-3; d_gene: .; abundance: .; j_gene: TRBJ1-5; CDR3nt: TGCGCCAGCAGCCAAGATTATACAGGGATCAGGCAGCCCCAGCATTTT; CDR3aa: CASSQDYTGIRQPQHF
v_gene: TRBV5-1; d_gene: .; abundance: few; j_gene: TRBJ1-1; CDR3nt: TGCGCCAGCAACCCGACAGCCCTGAACACTGAAGCTTTCTTT; CDR3aa: CASNPTALNTEAFF
v_gene: TRBV30; d_gene: TRBD1; abundance: few; j_gene: TRBJ1-3; CDR3nt: TGTGCCTGGAAGGAAGGCCCAGTAACAGGGGCAGGAAACACCATATATTTT; CDR3aa: CAWKEGPVTGAGNTIYF
v_gene: TRBV21-1; d_gene: .; abundance: .; j_gene: TRBJ2-5; CDR3nt: TGTGCCAGCGGACGACTAGCGGGAGAAGAGACCCAGTACTTC; CDR3aa: CASGRLAGEETQYF
v_gene: TRBV18; d_gene: .; abundance: .; j_gene: TRBJ2-1; CDR3nt: TGTGCCAGCTCATCCCGGGACTCGGCCTACAATGAGCAGTTCTTC; CDR3aa: CASSSRDSAYNEQFF
v_gene: TRBV6-1; d_gene: TRBD2; abundance: few; j_gene: TRBJ2-7; CDR3nt: TGTGCCAGCAGTACCTCTGGCGGGGGGACCTACGAGCAGTACTTC; CDR3aa: CASSTSGGGTYEQYF
v_gene: TRBV30; d_gene: TRBD1; abundance: few; j_gene: TRBJ1-6; CDR3nt: TGTGCCTGGAGAATGACAGGGGCCCAAAATTCACCCCTCCACTTT; CDR3aa: CAWRMTGAQNSPLHF
v_gene: TRBV28; d_gene: .; abundance: .; j_gene: TRBJ2-2; CDR3nt: TGTGCCAGCAGTCCCGCCCGTGTGACTACTACCGGGGAGCTGTTTTTT; CDR3aa: CASSPARVTTTGELFF
v_gene: TRBV6-5; d_gene: TRBD2; abundance: .; j_gene: TRBJ2-5; CDR3nt: TGTGCCAGCAGGTCGACTAGCGGGAGTCGTGAGACCCAGTACTTC; CDR3aa: CASRSTSGSRETQYF
v_gene: TRBV4-1; d_gene: .; abundance: .; j_gene: TRBJ2-3; CDR3nt: TGCGCCAGCAGCCAGACAGGACGCACAGATACGCAGTATTTT; CDR3aa: CASSQTGRTDTQYF
v_gene: TRBV29-1; d_gene: .; abundance: few; j_gene: TRBJ1-5; CDR3nt: TGCAGCGTTGTCCAGGGGCCTGGCAATCAGCCCCAGCATTTT; CDR3aa: CSVVQGPGNQPQHF
v_gene: TRBV29-1; d_gene: .; abundance: few; j_gene: TRBJ2-6; CDR3nt: TGCAGCGTGGAGGGTTATAAGGGGGCCTCTTCGTCTGGGGCCAACGTCCTGACTTTC; CDR3aa: CSVEGYKGASSSGANVLTF
v_gene: TRBV7-2; d_gene: .; abundance: .; j_gene: TRBJ1-6; CDR3nt: TGTGCCAGCACCCGCGTGCCGGGAGTTCGCCTCCACTTT; CDR3aa: CASTRVPGVRLHF
v_gene: TRBV27; d_gene: TRBD2; abundance: few; j_gene: TRBJ2-5; CDR3nt: TGTGCCAGCAGTTTTCAGAGCGGGGGGGCTTGGGAGACCCAGTACTTC; CDR3aa: CASSFQSGGAWETQYF
v_gene: TRBV13; d_gene: TRBD2; abundance: few; j_gene: TRBJ2-3; CDR3nt: TGTGCCAGCAGCTCTACACCTAGCGGGAGACCGTATTTT; CDR3aa: CASSSTPSGRPYF